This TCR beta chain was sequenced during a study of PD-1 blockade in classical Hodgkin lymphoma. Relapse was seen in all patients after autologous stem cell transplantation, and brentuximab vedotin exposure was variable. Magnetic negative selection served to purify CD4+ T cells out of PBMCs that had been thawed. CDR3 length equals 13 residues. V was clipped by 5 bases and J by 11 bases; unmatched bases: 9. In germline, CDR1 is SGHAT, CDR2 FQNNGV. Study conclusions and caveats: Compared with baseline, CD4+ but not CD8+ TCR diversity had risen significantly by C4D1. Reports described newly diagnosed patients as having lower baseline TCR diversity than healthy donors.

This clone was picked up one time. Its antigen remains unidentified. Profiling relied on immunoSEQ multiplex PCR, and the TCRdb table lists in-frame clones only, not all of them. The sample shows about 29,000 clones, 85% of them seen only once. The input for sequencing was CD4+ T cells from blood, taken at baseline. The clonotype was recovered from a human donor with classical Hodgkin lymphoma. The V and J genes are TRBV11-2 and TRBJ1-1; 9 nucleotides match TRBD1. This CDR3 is CASSPGTGPSAFF. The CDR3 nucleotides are TGTGCCAGCAGCCCCGGGACAGGGCCTTCCGCTTTCTTT.